One sample yielded the 5 T cell receptor beta chains listed below, sequenced in a study of T cell responses to AZD1222 COVID-19 vaccine. TCRdb keeps only in-frame clones here, not all; method: immunoSEQ multiplex PCR. Seen here are 110,000 or so clones, roughly 91% observed once, and the top ten hold 6.5% to 7.5%. The starting material was peripheral blood, obtained 28 days after the second AZD1222 dose. These receptors all come from an adult who received the AZD1222 COVID-19 vaccine.

CDR3 loop: CASAPFGGPNQPQHF. The CDR3 bases are TGTGCCAGCGCTCCCTTCGGAGGACCCAATCAGCCCCAGCATTTT. The rearrangement uses TRBV9 and TRBJ1-5; D unresolved. Germline V gene data show CDR1 as SGDLS and CDR2 as YYNGEE. The CDR3 covers 15 residues. V was cut by 7 bases and J by 3 bases, with 17 bases left in between.

This clone came up once. The genes are TRBV7-9 and TRBJ1-2; perhaps TRBD1 as D (5 bases). Looked up from germline, CDR1 is SEHNR and CDR2 is FQNEAQ (reference sequence). The CDR3 has 15 residues. Trimming left V 1 base short and J 4 bases short, with 13 bases between. The CDR3 DNA is TGTGCCAGCAGCTTAGGCTATGGGGCAGGCTATGGCTACACCTTC. Translated, it gives CASSLGYGAGYGYTF.

The chain recombines TRBV7-9 with TRBJ1-4; unclear D gene. V lost 5 bases and J lost 7, with 8 bases in between. This CDR3 contains 12 residues. The germline V gene has CDR1 SEHNR and CDR2 FQNEAQ (reference sequence). The DNA of the CDR3 is TGTGCCAGCAGCCCCCAAGGTGAAAAACTGTTTTTT. Residues: CASSPQGEKLFF.

This chain connects TRBV30 to TRBJ2-7, with 8 bases fitting TRBD1. The CDR3 length is 14 residues. The trim removed 1 base at V and 3 bases at J, leaving 5 bases unmatched. CDR1 GTSNPN and CDR2 SVGIG come from the germline V gene (reference sequence). The CDR3 sequence is CAWSGDRGNYEQYF. As DNA, the CDR3 is TGTGCCTGGAGTGGCGACAGGGGAAACTACGAGCAGTACTTC.

This chain links TRBV19 with TRBJ2-3, with TRBD2 identical over 9 bases. CDR1 is LNHDA and CDR2 is SQIVND in the germline V gene (reference sequence). V shed 6 bases, J shed 3 bases, and the junction held 7 bases outside the gene matches. The CDR3 is made up of 15 amino acids. This CDR3 reads CASSPGLATTDTQYF. The CDR3 bases are TGTGCCAGTAGCCCGGGACTAGCTACGACAGATACGCAGTATTTT.